This note documents a single T cell receptor beta chain sequence. This clonotype was detected ten times or more. What antigen it recognizes has not been identified. Nothing much larger sits one base from this clone, and base qualities are not available. This record belongs to a study of patients and donors after allogeneic stem cell transplantation (dated by TCRdb to 2019 to 2021). V sheds 4 bases and J sheds 7 bases, leaving 8 bases between their ends. From a lookup of the germline V gene (reference sequence), CDR1 and CDR2 are LGHDT and YNNKEL. From its cysteine to its phenylalanine, the CDR3 spans 12 amino acids. Solely the CDR3 DNA is kept, with 36 bases framed from the first base. Library creation used RT-PCR. Sequencing took place on a NextSeq 550. TCRdb reworked the public reads: Q25 trimming with fastp, MiXCR clone assembly, productive beta chains retained. Rows merge per CDR3 protein into single entries with the most common DNA and genes. This sample holds about a million distinct CDR3 sequences; more than 15% were observed only once. The top ten hold 6% of the sample.

The chain employs TRBV3-1 and TRBJ2-1; the D gene is unclear. The receptor's source is a human donor who was either an allogeneic HSCT recipient or a stem cell or donor lymphocyte infusion donor (not recorded which). It is not recorded whose cells these are; they may come from a transplant donor. Sample: blood, either unsorted or a sorted T cell fraction (not recorded which). DNA sequence: TGTGCCAGCAGCCTCACGGAAAATGAGCAGTTCTTC. It encodes CASSLTENEQFF.